One TCR beta chain is described in this entry. What it binds is unknown. Between the trimmed V and J ends, which lost 0 bases and 1 base, there was a span of 9 bases. The germline V gene encodes CDR1 LNHDA and CDR2 SQIVND (reference sequence). CDR3 length: 15 residues. Researchers amplified the TCR beta CDR3 regions from RNA transcripts. HTBI primers were employed in a first-round RT-PCR of the TCR CDR3. TCRdb passed the multiplex PCR reads through MiXCR, listing each CDR3 protein once. The sample holds fewer than 700,000 distinct CDR3 sequences, under 20% seen once. This sample was included in a study of T cells in Graves' hyperthyroidism and ophthalmopathy. Exclusion of a patient resulted from uncontrolled infection, other autoimmune disease, pregnancy or lactation. Overall study findings and caveats: Most expanded thyroid clonotypes above 0.001 also appeared in blood.

The chain has TRBV19 and TRBJ1-1; D remains unclear. Sequencing used blood. The clonotype originates from a woman younger than 45 with Graves' hyperthyroidism. The CDR3 is CASSIDLSPNTEAFF. Written as DNA, the CDR3 is TGTGCCAGTAGTATAGACCTATCCCCGAACACTGAAGCTTTCTTT.